The rows below give T cell receptor beta chains drawn from one sample of a study of shared clonotypes between healthy human individuals. Profiling relied on immunoSEQ multiplex PCR, and the TCRdb table lists in-frame clones only, not all of them. The data contain about 2.4 million clones, approximately 93% of them singletons. The sequenced material came from naive CD4+ T cells from PBMCs. Receptor source: a man aged 18 to 30 in good health. Some clones in this sample may be carry-over from other donors' samples. Each CDR3 is given with its conserved first and last residue.

J gene,V gene,CDR3 protein
TRBJ1-5,TRBV28,CASSSYHGPQPQHF
TRBJ2-7,TRBV27,CASSFLRGGGYEQYF
TRBJ1-4,TRBV5-1,CASSLVVQGSEKLFF
TRBJ2-1,TRBV27,CASTTGSYNEQFF
TRBJ2-7,TRBV9,CASSRGLSSGRSSYEQYF
TRBJ1-1,TRBV19,CASSIESVTEAFF
TRBJ2-1,TRBV7-3,CASSPAGGTEQFF
TRBJ1-1,TRBV9,CASSAPGQGGTEAFF
TRBJ2-7,TRBV2,CASRGGTSGNTYEQYF
TRBJ1-2,TRBV5-4,CASSLVRGTPEFLGLHGYTF
TRBJ2-1,TRBV5-1,CASSSSGISGGDEQFF
TRBJ1-2,TRBV25-1,CASSPIQGAGGYTF
TRBJ2-7,TRBV6-1,CASSERRGSGYEQYF
TRBJ1-1,TRBV5-1,CASRRTGIMNTEAFF
TRBJ2-7,TRBV5-1,CASSLDRGRYEQYF
TRBJ2-2,TRBV4-1,CASSQAGTTNTGELFF
TRBJ1-5,TRBV30,CAWSVGGMGNQPQHF
TRBJ2-2,TRBV6-5,CASSSLAGPGELFF
TRBJ1-2,TRBV19,CASSSERRGYGYTF
TRBJ1-5,TRBV30,CAWSMGGSNSNQPQHF
TRBJ2-1,TRBV10-3,CAISESGGRAFEQFF
TRBJ2-7,TRBV28,CASSAGGSYEQYF
TRBJ2-3,TRBV27,CASSSPREGLREYF
TRBJ2-5,TRBV2,CASSVGTRRETQYF
TRBJ1-4,TRBV5-1,CASSLAVGNEKLFF
TRBJ1-3,TRBV28,CASSLPGQLSSGNTIYF
TRBJ1-4,TRBV28,CASSLEGAGEKLFF
TRBJ2-2,TRBV6-1,CASSEYGLAGTGELFF
TRBJ2-3,TRBV19,CASSIYAGMDTQYF
TRBJ2-2,TRBV5-6,CASSSLALANTGELFF
TRBJ1-2,TRBV28,CASSDRAGYTF
TRBJ2-2,TRBV15,CATSRDPSGNTGELFF
TRBJ2-7,TRBV11-2,CASSFDGTETYEQYF
TRBJ1-5,TRBV28,CASRSGQGISSNQPQHF
TRBJ2-5,TRBV5-4,CASSPTQGVSQETQYF
TRBJ1-4,TRBV5-4,CASSQDRVGEKLFF
TRBJ2-5,TRBV29-1,CSGSLQGRGETQYF
TRBJ1-4,TRBV27,CASSPLGEDYNEKLFF
TRBJ2-3,TRBV18,CASSPPAPRRGPDTQYF
TRBJ1-2,TRBV27,CASSLLAGGGGYGYTF
TRBJ1-1,TRBV2,CASSTGRRNTEAFF
TRBJ2-3,TRBV9,CASSGKTGIITDTQYF